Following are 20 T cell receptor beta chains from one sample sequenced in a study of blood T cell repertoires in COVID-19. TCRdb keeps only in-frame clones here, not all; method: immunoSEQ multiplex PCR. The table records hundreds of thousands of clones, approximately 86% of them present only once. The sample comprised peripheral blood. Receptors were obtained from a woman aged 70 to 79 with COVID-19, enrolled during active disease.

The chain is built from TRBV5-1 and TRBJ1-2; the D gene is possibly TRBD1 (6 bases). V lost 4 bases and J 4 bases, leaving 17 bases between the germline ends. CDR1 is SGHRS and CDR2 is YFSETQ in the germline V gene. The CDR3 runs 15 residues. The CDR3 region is CASSTDQGPGYGYTF. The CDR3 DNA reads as TGCGCCAGCAGCACGGATCAGGGGCCCGGCTATGGCTACACCTTC.

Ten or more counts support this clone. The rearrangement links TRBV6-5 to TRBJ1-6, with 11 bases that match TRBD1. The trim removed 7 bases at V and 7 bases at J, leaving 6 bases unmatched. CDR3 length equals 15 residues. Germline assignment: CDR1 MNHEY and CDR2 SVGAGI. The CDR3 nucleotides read TGTGCCAGCACCCTGGACAGGGGGCAAAATTCACCCCTCCACTTT. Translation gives CASTLDRGQNSPLHF.

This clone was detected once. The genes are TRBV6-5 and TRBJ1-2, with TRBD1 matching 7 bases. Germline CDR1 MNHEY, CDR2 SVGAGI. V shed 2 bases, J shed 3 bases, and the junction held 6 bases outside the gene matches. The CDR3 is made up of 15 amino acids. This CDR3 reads CASSYGQGGDYGYTF. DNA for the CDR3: TGTGCCAGCAGTTACGGCCAGGGGGGAGACTATGGCTACACCTTC.

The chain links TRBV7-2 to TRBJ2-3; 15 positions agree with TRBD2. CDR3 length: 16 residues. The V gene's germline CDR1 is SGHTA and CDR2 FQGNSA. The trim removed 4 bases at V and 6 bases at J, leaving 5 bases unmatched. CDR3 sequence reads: CASSYGLAGGLDTQYF. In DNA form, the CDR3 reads TGTGCCAGCAGCTACGGACTAGCGGGGGGGCTTGATACGCAGTATTTT.

The CDR3 DNA sequence: TGTGCCAGCAGCCAGGGACAGGGGGTCGGCTACACCTTC. Protein sequence: CASSQGQGVGYTF. The chain joins TRBV7-9 to TRBJ1-2; 11 positions agree with TRBD1. The V gene end was trimmed by 5 bases and the J gene end by 8 bases; junction bases not matched to a gene: 4. Germline CDR1 reads SEHNR; CDR2 reads FQNEAQ (reference sequence). This CDR3 region has 13 residues.

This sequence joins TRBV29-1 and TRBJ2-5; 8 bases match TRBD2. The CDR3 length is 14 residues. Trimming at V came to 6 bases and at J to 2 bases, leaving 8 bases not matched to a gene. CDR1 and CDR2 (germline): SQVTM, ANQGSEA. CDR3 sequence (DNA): TGCAGCGTCCTGACTAGCGACCTACAAGAGACCCAGTACTTC. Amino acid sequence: CSVLTSDLQETQYF.

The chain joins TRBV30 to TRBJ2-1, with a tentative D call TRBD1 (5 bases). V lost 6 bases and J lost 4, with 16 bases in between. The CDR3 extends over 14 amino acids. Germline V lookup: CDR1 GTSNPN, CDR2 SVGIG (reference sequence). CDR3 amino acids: CACRLGPQYNEQFF. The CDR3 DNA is TGTGCCTGTCGCCTGGGGCCCCAATACAATGAGCAGTTCTTC.

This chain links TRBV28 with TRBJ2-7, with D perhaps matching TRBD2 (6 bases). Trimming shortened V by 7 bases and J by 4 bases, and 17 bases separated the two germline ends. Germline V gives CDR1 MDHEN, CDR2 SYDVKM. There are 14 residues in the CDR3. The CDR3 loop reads CASTPGDFRYEQYF. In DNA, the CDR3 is TGTGCCAGCACCCCTGGGGACTTCCGATACGAGCAGTACTTC.

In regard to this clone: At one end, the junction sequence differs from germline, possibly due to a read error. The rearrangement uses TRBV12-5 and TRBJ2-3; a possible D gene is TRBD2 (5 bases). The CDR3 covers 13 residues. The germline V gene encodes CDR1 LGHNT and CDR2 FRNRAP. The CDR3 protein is CASGLGAVDTQYF. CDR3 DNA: TGTGCTAGTGGCTTGGGAGCTGTAGATACGCAGTATTTT.

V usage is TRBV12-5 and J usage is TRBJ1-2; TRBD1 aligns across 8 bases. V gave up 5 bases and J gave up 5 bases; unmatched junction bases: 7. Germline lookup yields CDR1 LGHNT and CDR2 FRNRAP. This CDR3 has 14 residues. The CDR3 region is CASGPEDRVYGYTF. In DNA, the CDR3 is TGTGCTAGTGGTCCCGAGGACAGGGTTTATGGCTACACCTTC.

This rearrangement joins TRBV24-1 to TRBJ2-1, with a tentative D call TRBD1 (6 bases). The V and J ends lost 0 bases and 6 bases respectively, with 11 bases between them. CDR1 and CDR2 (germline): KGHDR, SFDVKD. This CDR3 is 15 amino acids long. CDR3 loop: CATSDLRQGINEQFF. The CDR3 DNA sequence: TGTGCCACCAGTGATTTGAGGCAGGGGATCAATGAGCAGTTCTTC.

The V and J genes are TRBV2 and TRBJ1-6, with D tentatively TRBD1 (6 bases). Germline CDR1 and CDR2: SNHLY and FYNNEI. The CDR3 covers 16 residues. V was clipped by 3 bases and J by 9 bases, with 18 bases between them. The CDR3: CASSEPQGMAISPLHF. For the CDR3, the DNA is TGTGCCAGCAGTGAGCCACAGGGAATGGCAATTTCACCCCTCCACTTT.

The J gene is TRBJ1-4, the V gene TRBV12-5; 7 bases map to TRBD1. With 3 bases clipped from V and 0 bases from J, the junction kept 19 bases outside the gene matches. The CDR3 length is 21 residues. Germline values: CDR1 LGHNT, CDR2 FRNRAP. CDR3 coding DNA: TGTGCTAGTGGTTTTGGGGACAGAAATAGCCAGGAATATGCAACTAATGAAAAACTGTTTTTT. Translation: CASGFGDRNSQEYATNEKLFF.

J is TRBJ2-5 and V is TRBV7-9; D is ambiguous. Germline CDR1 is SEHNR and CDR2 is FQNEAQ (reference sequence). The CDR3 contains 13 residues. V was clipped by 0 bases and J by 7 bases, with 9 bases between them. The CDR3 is CASSLAMVGTQYF. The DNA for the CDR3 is TGTGCCAGCAGCTTAGCGATGGTCGGGACCCAGTACTTC.

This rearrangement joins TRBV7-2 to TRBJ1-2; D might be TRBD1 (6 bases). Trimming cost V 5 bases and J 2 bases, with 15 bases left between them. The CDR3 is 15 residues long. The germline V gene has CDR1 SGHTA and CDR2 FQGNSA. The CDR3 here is CASSLQTGPNYGYTF. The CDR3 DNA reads TGTGCCAGCAGCCTACAGACAGGCCCAAACTATGGCTACACCTTC.

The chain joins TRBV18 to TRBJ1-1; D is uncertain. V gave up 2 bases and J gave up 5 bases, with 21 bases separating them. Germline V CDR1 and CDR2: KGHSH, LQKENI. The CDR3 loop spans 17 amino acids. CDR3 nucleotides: TGTGCCAGCTCACCAAAGGATTTGAGTTTCGGGGAAACTGAAGCTTTCTTT. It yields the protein CASSPKDLSFGETEAFF.

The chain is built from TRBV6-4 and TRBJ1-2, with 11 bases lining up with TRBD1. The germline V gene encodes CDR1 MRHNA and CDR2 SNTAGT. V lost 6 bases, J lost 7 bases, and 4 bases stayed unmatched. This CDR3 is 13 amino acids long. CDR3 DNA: TGTGCCAGCAGCTACGGGACAGGGGGTGGCTACACCTTC. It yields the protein CASSYGTGGGYTF.

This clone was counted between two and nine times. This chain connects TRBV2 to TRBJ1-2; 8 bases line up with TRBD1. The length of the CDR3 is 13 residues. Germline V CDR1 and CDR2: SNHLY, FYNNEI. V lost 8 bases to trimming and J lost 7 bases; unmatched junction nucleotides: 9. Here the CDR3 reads CASEDREDSGYTF. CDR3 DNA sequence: TGTGCCAGCGAGGACAGGGAAGACAGTGGCTACACCTTC.

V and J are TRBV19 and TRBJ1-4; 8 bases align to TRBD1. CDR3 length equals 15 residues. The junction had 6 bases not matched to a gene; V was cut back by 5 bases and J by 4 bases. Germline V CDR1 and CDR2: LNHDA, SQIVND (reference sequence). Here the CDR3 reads CASSPLGQDNEKLFF. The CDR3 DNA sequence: TGTGCCAGTAGTCCTTTGGGACAGGATAATGAAAAACTGTTTTTT.

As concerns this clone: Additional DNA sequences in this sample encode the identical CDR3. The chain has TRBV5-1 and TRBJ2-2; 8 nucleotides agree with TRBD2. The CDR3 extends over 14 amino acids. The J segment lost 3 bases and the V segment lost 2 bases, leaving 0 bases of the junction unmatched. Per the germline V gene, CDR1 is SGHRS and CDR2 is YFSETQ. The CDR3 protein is CASSLAGDTGELFF. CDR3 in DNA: TGCGCCAGCAGCTTAGCGGGGGACACCGGGGAGCTGTTTTTT.